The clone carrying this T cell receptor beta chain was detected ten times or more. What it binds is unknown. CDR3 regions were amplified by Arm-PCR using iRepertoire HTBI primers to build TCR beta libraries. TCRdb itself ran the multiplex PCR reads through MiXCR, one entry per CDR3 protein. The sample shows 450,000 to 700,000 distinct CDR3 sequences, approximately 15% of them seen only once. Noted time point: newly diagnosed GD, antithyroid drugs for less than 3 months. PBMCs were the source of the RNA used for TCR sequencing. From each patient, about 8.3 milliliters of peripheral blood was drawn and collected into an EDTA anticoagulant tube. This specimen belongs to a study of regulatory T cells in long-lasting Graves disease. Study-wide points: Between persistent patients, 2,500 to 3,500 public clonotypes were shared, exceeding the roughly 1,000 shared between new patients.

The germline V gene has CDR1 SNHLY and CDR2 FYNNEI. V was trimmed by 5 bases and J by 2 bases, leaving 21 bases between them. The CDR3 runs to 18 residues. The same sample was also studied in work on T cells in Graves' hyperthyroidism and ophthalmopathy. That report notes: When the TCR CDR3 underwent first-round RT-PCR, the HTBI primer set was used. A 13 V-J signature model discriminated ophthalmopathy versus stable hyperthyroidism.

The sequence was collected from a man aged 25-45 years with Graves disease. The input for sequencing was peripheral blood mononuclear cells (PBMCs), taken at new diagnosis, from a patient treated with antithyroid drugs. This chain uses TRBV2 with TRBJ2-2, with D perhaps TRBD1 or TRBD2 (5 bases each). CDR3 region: CASSRQGENRFNTGELFF. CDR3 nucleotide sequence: TGTGCCAGCAGTAGGCAGGGAGAAAATCGGTTCAACACCGGGGAGCTGTTTTTT.